The sequence of this T cell receptor beta chain was determined in a study of blood T cell repertoires in COVID-19. Across the study: The samples span acute and convalescent COVID-19 from the United States, Italy and Spain. PBMCs, B-cell-depleted T cells, or T cells were the source of the cDNA or gDNA that made up the material.

Under the authors' procedure: Reference gene primer amplification yielded estimated nucleated cell counts. TCRdb's copy holds only in-frame clones and misses some; the assay was immunoSEQ multiplex PCR. That table supplies the V and J calls and clone size; D and trimming were determined from the DNA. This sample has roughly 160,000 clones, with more than 70% found just once. The CDR3 loop spans 15 amino acids. Germline CDR1 is MNHEY and CDR2 is SVGAGI. With V trimmed by 2 bases and J by 3 bases, 6 bases remained unmatched. The gene calls are TRBV6-5 and TRBJ1-2; 7 bases line up with TRBD1. This TCR was recovered from a woman in her 70s who had recovered from COVID-19. The sequencing input was peripheral blood. In DNA form, the CDR3 reads TGTGCCAGCAGTTACGCGAGGGGGCGCGACTATGGCTACACCTTC. This encodes CASSYARGRDYGYTF.